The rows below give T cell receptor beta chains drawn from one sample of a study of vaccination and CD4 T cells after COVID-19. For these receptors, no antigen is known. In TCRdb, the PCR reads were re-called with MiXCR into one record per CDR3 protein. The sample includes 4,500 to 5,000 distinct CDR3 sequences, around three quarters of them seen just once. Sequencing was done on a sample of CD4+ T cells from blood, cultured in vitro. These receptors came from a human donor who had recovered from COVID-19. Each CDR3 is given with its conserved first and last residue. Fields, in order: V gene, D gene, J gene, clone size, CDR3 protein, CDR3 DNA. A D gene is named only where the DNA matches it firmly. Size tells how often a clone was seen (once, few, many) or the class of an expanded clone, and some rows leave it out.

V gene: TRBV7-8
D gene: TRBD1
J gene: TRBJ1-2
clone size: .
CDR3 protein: CASSSIQGALGGYTF
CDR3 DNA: TGTGCCAGCAGCTCGATCCAGGGGGCTCTTGGAGGCTACACCTTC

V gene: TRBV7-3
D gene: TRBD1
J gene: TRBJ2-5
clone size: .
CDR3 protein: CASSLTGGEAETQYF
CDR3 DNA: TGTGCCAGCAGCTTAACAGGGGGCGAAGCGGAGACCCAGTACTTC

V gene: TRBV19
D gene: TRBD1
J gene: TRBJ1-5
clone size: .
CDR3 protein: CASRSGQGRHWNQPQHF
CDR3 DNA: TGTGCCAGTAGAAGTGGACAGGGAAGACATTGGAATCAGCCCCAGCATTTT

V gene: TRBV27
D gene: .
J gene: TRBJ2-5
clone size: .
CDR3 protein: CASSLYGDSGQETQYF
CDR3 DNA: TGTGCCAGCAGTTTATATGGGGATAGCGGACAAGAGACCCAGTACTTC

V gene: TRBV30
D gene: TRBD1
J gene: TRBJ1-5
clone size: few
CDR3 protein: CAWSRQGIQPQHF
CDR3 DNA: TGTGCCTGGAGTAGACAGGGAATTCAGCCCCAGCATTTT

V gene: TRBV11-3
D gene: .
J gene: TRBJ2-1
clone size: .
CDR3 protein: CASNLGGSYNEQFF
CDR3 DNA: TGTGCCAGCAACTTAGGGGGCTCCTACAATGAGCAGTTCTTC

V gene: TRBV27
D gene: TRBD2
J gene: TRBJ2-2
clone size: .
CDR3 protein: CASSWTSGNTGELFF
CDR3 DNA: TGTGCCAGCAGTTGGACTAGCGGGAACACCGGGGAGCTGTTTTTT

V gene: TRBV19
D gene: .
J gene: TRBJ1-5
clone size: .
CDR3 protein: CASRRDAGNQPQHF
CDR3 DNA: TGTGCCAGTAGGCGGGACGCGGGCAATCAGCCCCAGCATTTT

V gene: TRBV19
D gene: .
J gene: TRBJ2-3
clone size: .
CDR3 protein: CASSIAVSGDTQYF
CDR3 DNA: TGTGCCAGTAGTATTGCGGTCTCGGGGGATACGCAGTATTTT

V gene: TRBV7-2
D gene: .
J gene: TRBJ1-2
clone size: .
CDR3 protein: CASSRGTSYGYTF
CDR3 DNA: TGTGCCAGCAGCCGAGGAACCAGCTATGGCTACACCTTC

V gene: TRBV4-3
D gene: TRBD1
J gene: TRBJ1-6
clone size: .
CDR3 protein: CASSQQQGRNSPLHF
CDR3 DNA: TGCGCCAGCAGCCAACAACAGGGGCGCAATTCACCCCTCCACTTT

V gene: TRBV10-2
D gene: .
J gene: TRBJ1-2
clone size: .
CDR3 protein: CASSLKLDRWGGHYGYTF
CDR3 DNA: TGCGCCAGCAGTCTCAAACTTGACAGGTGGGGAGGGCACTATGGCTACACCTTC

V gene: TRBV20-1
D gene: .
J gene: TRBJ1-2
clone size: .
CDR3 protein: CSATPWTVSLGYTF
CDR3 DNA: TGCAGTGCTACCCCTTGGACGGTCTCCTTAGGCTACACCTTC

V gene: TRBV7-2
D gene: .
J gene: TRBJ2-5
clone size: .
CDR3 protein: CASSLAWETQYF
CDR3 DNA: TGTGCCAGCAGCTTAGCATGGGAGACCCAGTACTTC

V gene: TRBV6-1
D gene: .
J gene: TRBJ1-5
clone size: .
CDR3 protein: CASSEGAGNQPQHF
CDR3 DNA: TGTGCCAGCAGTGAAGGGGCAGGGAATCAGCCCCAGCATTTT

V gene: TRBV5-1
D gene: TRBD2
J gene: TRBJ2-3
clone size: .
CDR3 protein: CASRPGTSGRDTQYF
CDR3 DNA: TGCGCCAGCAGACCCGGGACTAGCGGGCGCGATACGCAGTATTTT

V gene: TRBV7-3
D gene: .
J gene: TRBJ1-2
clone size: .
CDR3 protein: CASSLGQNYGYTF
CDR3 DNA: TGTGCCAGCAGCTTAGGGCAGAACTATGGCTACACCTTC

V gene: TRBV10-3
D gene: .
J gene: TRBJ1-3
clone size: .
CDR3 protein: CAIGEGHQGNTIYF
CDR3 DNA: TGTGCCATCGGCGAGGGCCACCAAGGAAACACCATATATTTT

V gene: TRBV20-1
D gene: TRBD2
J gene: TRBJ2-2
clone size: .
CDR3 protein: CSAGLAHGELFF
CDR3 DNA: TGCAGTGCGGGACTAGCGCACGGGGAGCTGTTTTTT

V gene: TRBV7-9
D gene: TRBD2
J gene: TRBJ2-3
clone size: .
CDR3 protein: CASSLRLAGGIATDTQYF
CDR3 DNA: TGTGCCAGCAGCCTACGACTAGCGGGGGGAATCGCCACAGATACGCAGTATTTT

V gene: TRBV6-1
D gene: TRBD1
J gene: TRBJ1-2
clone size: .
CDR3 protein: CASSRDSYYGYTF
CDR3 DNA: TGTGCCAGCAGTCGGGACAGCTACTATGGCTACACCTTC

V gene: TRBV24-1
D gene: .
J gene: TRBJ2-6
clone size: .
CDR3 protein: CATSDFGPASGANVLTF
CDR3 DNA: TGTGCCACCAGTGATTTCGGCCCAGCCTCTGGGGCCAACGTCCTGACTTTC

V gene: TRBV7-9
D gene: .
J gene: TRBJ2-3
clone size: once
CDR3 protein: CASSLGQTTDTQYF
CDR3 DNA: TGTGCCAGCAGCTTAGGGCAGACCACAGATACGCAGTATTTT

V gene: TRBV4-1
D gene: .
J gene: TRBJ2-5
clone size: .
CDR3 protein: CASSQGGLQETQYF
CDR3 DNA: TGCGCCAGCAGCCAAGGGGGTTTGCAAGAGACCCAGTACTTC

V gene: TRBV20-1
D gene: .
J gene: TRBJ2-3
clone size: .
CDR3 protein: CSALNAVKVADTQYF
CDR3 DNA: TGCAGTGCTCTGAATGCCGTAAAAGTGGCAGATACGCAGTATTTT

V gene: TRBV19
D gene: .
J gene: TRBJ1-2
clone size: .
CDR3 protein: CASSLIWESYGYTF
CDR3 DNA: TGTGCCAGTAGCCTGATTTGGGAGAGCTATGGCTACACCTTC

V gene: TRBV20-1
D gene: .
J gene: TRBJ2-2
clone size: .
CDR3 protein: CSATRLANTGELFF
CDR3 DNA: TGCAGTGCCACAAGACTAGCGAACACCGGGGAGCTGTTTTTT

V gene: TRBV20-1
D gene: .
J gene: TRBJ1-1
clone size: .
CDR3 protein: CSATGDTEAFF
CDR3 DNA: TGCAGTGCTACAGGGGACACTGAAGCTTTCTTT

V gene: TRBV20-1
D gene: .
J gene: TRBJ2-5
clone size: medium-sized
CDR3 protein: CSARDAGRDQETQYF
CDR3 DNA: TGCAGTGCTAGAGATGCGGGTAGGGACCAAGAGACCCAGTACTTC

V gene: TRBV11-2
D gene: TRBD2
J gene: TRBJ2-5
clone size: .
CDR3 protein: CASSLDLAASETQYF
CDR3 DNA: TGTGCCAGCAGCTTAGATCTAGCGGCCTCAGAGACCCAGTACTTC

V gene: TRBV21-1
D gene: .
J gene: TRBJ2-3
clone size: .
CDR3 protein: CASSKVGLAGHQAPPDTQYF
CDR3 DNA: TGTGCCAGCAGCAAAGTGGGACTAGCGGGACACCAAGCCCCCCCAGATACGCAGTATTTT

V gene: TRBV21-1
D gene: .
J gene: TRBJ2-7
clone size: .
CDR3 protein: CASSRGSPTGRSYEQYF
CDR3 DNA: TGTGCCAGCAGCAGGGGCTCTCCGACAGGGCGAAGCTACGAGCAGTACTTC

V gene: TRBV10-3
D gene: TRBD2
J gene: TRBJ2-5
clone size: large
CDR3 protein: CATLDSGGETQYF
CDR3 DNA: TGTGCCACCCTGGACTCCGGGGGGGAGACCCAGTACTTC

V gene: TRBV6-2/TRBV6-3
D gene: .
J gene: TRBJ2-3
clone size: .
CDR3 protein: CASRTYEDTQYF
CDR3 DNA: TGTGCCAGCAGGACCTATGAAGATACGCAGTATTTT

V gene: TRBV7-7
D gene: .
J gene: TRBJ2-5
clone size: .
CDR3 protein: CASSMPDAETQYF
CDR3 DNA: TGTGCTAGCAGCATGCCGGACGCAGAGACCCAGTACTTC

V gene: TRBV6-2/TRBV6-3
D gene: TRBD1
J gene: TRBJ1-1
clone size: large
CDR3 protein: CASSTAGGITEAFF
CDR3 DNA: TGTGCCAGCAGTACTGCAGGGGGCATCACTGAAGCTTTCTTT

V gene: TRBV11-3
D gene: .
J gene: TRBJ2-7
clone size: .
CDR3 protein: CASSGGGTSYEQYF
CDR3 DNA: TGTGCCAGCAGCGGGGGCGGGACGTCCTACGAGCAGTACTTC

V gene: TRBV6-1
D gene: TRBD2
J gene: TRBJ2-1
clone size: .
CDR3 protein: CASILGGTSEKYNEQFF
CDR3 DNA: TGTGCCAGCATCCTTGGCGGGACTAGCGAGAAATACAATGAGCAGTTCTTC

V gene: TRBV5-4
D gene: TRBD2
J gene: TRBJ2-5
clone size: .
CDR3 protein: CASSLNSGKEYF
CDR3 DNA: TGTGCCAGCAGCTTGAATAGCGGGAAAGAGTACTTC

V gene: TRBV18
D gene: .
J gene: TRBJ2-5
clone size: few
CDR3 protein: CASSPPDRGGRGKETQYF
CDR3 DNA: TGTGCCAGCTCACCACCGGATCGCGGGGGCAGGGGGAAAGAGACCCAGTACTTC

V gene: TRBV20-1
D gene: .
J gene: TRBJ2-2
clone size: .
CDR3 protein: CSAMLALAGELFF
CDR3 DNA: TGCAGTGCTATGCTAGCGCTCGCCGGGGAGCTGTTTTTT

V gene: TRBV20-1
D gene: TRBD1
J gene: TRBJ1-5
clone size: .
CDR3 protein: CSASPAGGRQPQHF
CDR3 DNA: TGCAGTGCCTCCCCAGCAGGGGGTCGTCAGCCCCAGCATTTT

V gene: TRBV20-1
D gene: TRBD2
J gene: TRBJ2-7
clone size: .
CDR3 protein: CSARGISGSKPYEQYF
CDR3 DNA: TGCAGTGCTAGAGGGATTAGCGGGAGTAAGCCCTACGAGCAGTACTTC

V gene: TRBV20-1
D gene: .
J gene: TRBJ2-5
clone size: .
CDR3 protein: CSARAGEETQYF
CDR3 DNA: TGCAGTGCTAGAGCCGGGGAAGAGACCCAGTACTTC

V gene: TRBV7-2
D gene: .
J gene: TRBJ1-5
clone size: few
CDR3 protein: CASSLTRDSNQPQHF
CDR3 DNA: TGTGCCAGCAGCTTAACGAGGGATAGCAATCAGCCCCAGCATTTT

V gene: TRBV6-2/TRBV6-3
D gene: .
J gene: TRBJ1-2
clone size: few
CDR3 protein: CASSRQANYGYTF
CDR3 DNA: TGTGCCAGCAGTCGACAGGCGAACTATGGCTACACCTTC

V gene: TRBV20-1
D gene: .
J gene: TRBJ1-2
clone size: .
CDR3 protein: CSARGPRGDYGYTF
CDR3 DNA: TGCAGTGCTAGAGGCCCCCGTGGGGACTATGGCTACACCTTC

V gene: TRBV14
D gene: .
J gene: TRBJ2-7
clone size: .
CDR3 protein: CASSQVNSPYEQYF
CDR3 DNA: TGTGCCAGCAGCCAAGTCAACAGCCCCTACGAGCAGTACTTC

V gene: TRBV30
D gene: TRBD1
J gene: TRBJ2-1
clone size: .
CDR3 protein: CAWRTGTGRVNEQFF
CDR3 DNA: TGTGCCTGGAGGACCGGGACAGGGAGAGTCAATGAGCAGTTCTTC

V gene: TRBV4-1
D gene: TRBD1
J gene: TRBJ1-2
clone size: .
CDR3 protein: CASSRSTGGGYTF
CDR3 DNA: TGCGCCAGCAGCCGATCGACAGGGGGTGGCTACACCTTC

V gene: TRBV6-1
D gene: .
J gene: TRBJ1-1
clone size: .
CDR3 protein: CASSSPGALKPTFF
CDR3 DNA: TGTGCCAGCAGCTCTCCCGGGGCCCTGAAGCCTACTTTCTTT

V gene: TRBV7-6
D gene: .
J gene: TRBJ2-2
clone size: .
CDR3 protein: CASSGLGAGELFF
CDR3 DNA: TGTGCCAGCAGCGGGCTCGGAGCCGGGGAGCTGTTTTTT

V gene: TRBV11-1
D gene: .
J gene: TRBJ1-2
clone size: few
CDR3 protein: CASSFLGRENGGYTF
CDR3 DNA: TGTGCCAGCAGCTTTCTCGGCAGGGAAAATGGTGGCTACACCTTC

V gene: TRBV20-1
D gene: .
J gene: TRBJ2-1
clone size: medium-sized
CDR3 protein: CSASPWLEQFF
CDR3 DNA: TGCAGTGCTAGCCCCTGGCTGGAGCAGTTCTTC

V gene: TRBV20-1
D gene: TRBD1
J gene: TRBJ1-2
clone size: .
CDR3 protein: CSARPGGNYGYTF
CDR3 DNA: TGCAGTGCTAGGCCAGGGGGCAACTATGGCTACACCTTC